The sequence of this T cell receptor beta chain was determined in a study of Graves' ophthalmopathy and Graves' hyperthyroidism. Turning to the study itself: Blood was drawn at initial diagnosis, before any treatment.

Study-wide results and caveats: Clonotypes were expanded in thyroid at above 0.001 frequency, and most also appeared in blood.

This clonotype was seen ten or more times. Its matching antigen is unknown. The authors amplified TCR beta CDR3 regions from RNA transcripts. RT-PCR in the first round used HTBI primers; a second-round multiplex PCR followed. TCRdb re-derived calls from the multiplex PCR reads in MiXCR, one entry per CDR3 protein. The sample contains hundreds of thousands of distinct CDR3 sequences, about two fifths of which appear only once. Other autoimmune diseases, uncontrolled infections, pregnancy or lactation ruled patients out of participation. The diagnostic workup employed clinical symptoms, serum thyroxine, TRAb, thyroid ultrasound and orbital computed tomography. Germline trimming cut 5 bases from V and 8 bases from J; bases unmatched to any gene: 9. Germline V lookup: CDR1 KGHDR, CDR2 SFDVKD. CDR3 size: 15 residues.

The sequence came from an adult man with Graves' ophthalmopathy. The chain joins TRBV24-1 to TRBJ1-4; 8 bases map to TRBD1. The source material was peripheral blood. The CDR3 is CATSAHGQGGEKLFF. The DNA for the CDR3 is TGTGCCACCAGTGCCCACGGACAGGGAGGAGAAAAACTGTTTTTT.